This TCR beta chain is drawn from a study of cytomegalovirus exposure and HLA in healthy donors. Worth noting for this clone: The target antigen is unknown.

CDR3 size: 12 residues. The ends lost 4 bases at V and 6 bases at J; junction bases unmatched: 3. Germline lookup yields CDR1 SQVTM and CDR2 ANQGSEA. Study-level points and caveats: Later analysis placed DRB1 highest and HLA-C lowest in TCR association rates, which differed by HLA locus. Earlier analysis found most TCR beta V segments productive about 87% or about 30% of the time. Trimming of TCR beta V- and J-genes showed a link, identified in a later analysis, to a missense DCLRE1C variant.

PCR amplification relied on 60 Vbeta primers (plus 13 Jbeta primers). TCRdb's copy holds only in-frame clones and misses some; the assay was immunoSEQ multiplex PCR. Among approximately 140,000 clones listed, 65% to 80% were seen once. The V gene is TRBV29-1, the J gene TRBJ2-7, with 10 bases identical to TRBD2. Sequencing used PBMCs. The sequence came from a man aged 35-49 years in good health and CMV-seropositive. CDR3 sequence: CSVGAGGAEQYF. Here the CDR3 DNA reads TGCAGCGTTGGAGCGGGAGGGGCCGAGCAGTACTTC.